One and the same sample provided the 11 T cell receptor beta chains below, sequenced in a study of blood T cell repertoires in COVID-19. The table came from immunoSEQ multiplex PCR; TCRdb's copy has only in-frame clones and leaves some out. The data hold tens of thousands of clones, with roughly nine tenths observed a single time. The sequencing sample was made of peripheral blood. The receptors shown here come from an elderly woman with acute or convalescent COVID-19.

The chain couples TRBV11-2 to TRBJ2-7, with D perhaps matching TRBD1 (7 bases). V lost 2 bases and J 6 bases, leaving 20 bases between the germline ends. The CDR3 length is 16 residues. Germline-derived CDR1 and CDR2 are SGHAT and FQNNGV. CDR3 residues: CASSLQGVGGGIEQYV. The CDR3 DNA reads TGTGCCAGCAGCTTACAGGGGGTCGGAGGGGGCATCGAGCAGTACGTC.

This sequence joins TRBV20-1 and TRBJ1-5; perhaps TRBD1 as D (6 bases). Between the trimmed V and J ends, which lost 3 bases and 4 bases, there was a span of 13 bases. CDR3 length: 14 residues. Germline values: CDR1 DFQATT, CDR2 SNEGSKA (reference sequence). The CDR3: CSASQDRPNQPQHF. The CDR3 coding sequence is TGCAGTGCTAGTCAGGACAGACCGAATCAGCCCCAGCATTTT.

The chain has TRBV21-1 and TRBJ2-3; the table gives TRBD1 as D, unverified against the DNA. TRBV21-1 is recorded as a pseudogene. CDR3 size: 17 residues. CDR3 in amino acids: CASSKALSGVSTDTQYF. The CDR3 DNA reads TGTGCCAGCAGCAAAGCGCTTTCAGGGGTATCCACAGATACGCAGTATTTT.

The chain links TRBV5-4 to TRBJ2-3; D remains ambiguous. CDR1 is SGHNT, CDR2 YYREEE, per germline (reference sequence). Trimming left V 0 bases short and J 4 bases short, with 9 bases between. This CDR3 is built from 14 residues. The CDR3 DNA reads TGTGCCAGCAGCTTGGTTTCCGTCTCAGATACGCAGTATTTT. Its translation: CASSLVSVSDTQYF. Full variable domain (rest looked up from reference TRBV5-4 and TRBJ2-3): ETGVTQSPTHLIKTRGQQVTLRCSSQSGHNTVSWYQQALGQGPQFIFQYYREEENGRGNFPPRFSGLQFPNYSSELNVNALELDDSALYLCASSLVSVSDTQYFGPGTRLTVL.

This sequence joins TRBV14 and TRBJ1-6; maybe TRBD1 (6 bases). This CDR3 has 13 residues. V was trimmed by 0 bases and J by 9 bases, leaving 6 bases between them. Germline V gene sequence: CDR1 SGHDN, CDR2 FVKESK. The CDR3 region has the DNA TGTGCCAGCAGCCAAGACAGGGGTTCACCCCTCCACTTT. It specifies CASSQDRGSPLHF.

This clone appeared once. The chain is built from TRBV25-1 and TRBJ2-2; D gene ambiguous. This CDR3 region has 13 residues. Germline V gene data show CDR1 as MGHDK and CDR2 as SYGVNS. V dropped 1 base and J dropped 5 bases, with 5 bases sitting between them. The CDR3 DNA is TGTGCCAGCAGTGAATTCCTGACCGGGGAGCTGTTTTTT. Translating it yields CASSEFLTGELFF.

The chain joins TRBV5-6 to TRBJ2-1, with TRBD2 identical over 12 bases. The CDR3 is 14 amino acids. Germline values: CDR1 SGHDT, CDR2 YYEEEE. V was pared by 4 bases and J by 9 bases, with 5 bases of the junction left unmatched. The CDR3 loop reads CASSRLAGAIEQFF. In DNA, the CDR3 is TGTGCCAGCAGCCGACTAGCGGGGGCTATTGAGCAGTTCTTC.

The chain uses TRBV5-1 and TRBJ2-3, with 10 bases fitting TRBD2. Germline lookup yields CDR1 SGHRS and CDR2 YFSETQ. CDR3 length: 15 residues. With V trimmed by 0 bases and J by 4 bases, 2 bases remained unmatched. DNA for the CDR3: TGCGCCAGCAGCTTGGGAGCGGGGGGGCCAGATACGCAGTATTTT. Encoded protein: CASSLGAGGPDTQYF.

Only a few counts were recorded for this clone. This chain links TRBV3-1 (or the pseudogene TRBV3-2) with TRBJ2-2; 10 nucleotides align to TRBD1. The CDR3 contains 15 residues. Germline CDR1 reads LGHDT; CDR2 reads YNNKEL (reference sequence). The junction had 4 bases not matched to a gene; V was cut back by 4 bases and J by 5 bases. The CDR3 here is CASSPRQGATGELFF. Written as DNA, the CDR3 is TGTGCCAGCAGCCCTCGACAGGGGGCAACCGGGGAGCTGTTTTTT.

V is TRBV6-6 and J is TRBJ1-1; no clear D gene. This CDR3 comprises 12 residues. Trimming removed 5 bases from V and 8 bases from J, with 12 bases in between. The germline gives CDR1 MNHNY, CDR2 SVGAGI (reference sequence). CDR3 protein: CASSKTTREAFF. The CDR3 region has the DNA TGTGCCAGCAGTAAGACTACAAGAGAAGCTTTCTTT.

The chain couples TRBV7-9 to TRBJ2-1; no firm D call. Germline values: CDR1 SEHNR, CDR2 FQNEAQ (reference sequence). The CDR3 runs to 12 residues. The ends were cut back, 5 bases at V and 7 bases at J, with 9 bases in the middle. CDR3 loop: CASSILVNEQFF. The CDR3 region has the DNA TGTGCCAGCAGCATCCTAGTAAATGAGCAGTTCTTC.